This T cell receptor beta chain came from a study of T cells in Graves' hyperthyroidism and ophthalmopathy. PBMCs were obtained from approximately 10 ml fresh peripheral blood. The CDR3 spans 16 residues. The V segment lost 1 base and the J segment 5 bases; nucleotides outside the gene matches: 11. Germline values: CDR1 GTSNPN, CDR2 SVGIG (reference sequence). RNA transcripts provided the source from which TCR beta CDR3 regions were amplified. With the HTBI primer set, the TCR CDR3 went through a first round of RT-PCR. TCRdb re-analysed the multiplex PCR reads in MiXCR, keeping a single row per CDR3 protein. The table lists hundreds of thousands of distinct CDR3 sequences, around 14% of them singletons.

This TCR came from a woman aged 30 to 39 with Graves' hyperthyroidism that later progressed to Graves' ophthalmopathy. This rearrangement joins TRBV30 to TRBJ2-3, with 8 bases matching TRBD1. Sequenced input: blood. The CDR3 sequence: CAWSDLDRGFVDTQYF. The DNA of the CDR3 is TGTGCCTGGAGTGATCTCGACAGGGGTTTCGTAGATACGCAGTATTTT.